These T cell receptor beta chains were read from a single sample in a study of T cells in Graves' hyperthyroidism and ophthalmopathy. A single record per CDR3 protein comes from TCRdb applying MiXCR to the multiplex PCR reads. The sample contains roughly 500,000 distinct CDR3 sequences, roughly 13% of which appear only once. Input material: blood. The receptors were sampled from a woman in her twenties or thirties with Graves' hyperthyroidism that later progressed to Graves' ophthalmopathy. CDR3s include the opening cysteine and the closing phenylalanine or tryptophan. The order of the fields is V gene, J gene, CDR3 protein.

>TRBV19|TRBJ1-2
CASRQGDYGYTF
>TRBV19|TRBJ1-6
CASSKGQGKTPLHF
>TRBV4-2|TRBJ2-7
CASSQPGQGSPEQYF
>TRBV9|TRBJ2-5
CASSRGAEGTQYF
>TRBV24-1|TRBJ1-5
CATSSGAVGNQPQHF
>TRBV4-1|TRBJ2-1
CASSQARDGSSYNEQFF
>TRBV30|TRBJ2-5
CAWRKGAITSQETQYF
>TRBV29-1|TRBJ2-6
CSGETTDSGANVLTF
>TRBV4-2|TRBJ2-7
CASSPQARDEQYF
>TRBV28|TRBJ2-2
CASTHGSGELFF
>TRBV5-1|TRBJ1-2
CASSLEGQGAFGYTF
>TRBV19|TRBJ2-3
CASSMGTSGGGSTDTQYF
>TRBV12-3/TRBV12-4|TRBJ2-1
CASSFLGREGYYNEQFF
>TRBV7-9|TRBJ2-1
CASTSKTSGYNEQFF
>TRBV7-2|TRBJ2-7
CASNALGQGLSEQYF
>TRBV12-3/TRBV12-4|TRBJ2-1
CASGLVQGLLQYNEQFF
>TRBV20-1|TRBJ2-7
CSARRTDYSYEQYF
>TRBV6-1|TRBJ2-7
CASRAGLAVGLYEQYF
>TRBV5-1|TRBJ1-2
CASSPTGLRYGYTF